Each of the 19 T cell receptor beta chains below was sequenced from the same sample in a study of early stage breast cancer tumors (dated by TCRdb to about 2017). Receptor libraries were prepared by the immunoSEQ multiplex PCR assay. As stored in TCRdb, this immuneACCESS dataset retains in-frame rearrangements with V and J assigned. A fraction of the clones does not appear; measured against another copy, unresolved V genes explain less than half of the discrepancy, and the remainder lacks a known reason. This sample comprises 60,000 to 80,000 clones, more than 60% of them detected only once. The top ten hold around 3.4% of the sample. The sequencing sample was made of blood. All receptors come from a person in their sixties with breast cancer.

The chain links TRBV28 to TRBJ1-2; a weak D match, TRBD1 (6 bases). Looked up from germline, CDR1 is MDHEN and CDR2 is SYDVKM. The ends were cut back, 8 bases at V and 8 bases at J, with 21 bases in the middle. The CDR3 runs 14 residues. The CDR3 is CASHYERGADGYTF. The CDR3 DNA is TGTGCCAGCCACTACGAGAGGGGGGCGGACGGCTACACCTTC.

The chain joins TRBV5-4 to TRBJ1-1, with TRBD1 matching over 7 bases. The germline V gene encodes CDR1 SGHNT and CDR2 YYREEE (reference sequence). CDR3 length: 15 residues. Trimming took 1 base from V and 1 from J; bases not matched to a gene: 4. This CDR3 is CASSLRWTGNTEAFF. DNA for the CDR3: TGTGCCAGCAGCTTGAGATGGACAGGGAACACTGAAGCTTTCTTT.

V usage is TRBV7-2 and J usage is TRBJ2-1; D tentatively reads TRBD1 or TRBD2 (5 bases each). CDR3 length: 11 amino acids. Germline CDR1 is SGHTA and CDR2 is FQGNSA. V dropped 3 bases and J dropped 9 bases, with 6 bases sitting between them. The CDR3 nucleotides are TGTGCCAGCAGCTTTGGGGGTGAGCAGTTCTTC. This codes for CASSFGGEQFF.

The chain carries TRBV6-6 and TRBJ1-5, with TRBD1 matching over 8 bases. This CDR3 is built from 14 residues. Germline V gene lookup returns CDR1 MNHNY and CDR2 SVGAGI (reference sequence). V dropped 2 bases and J dropped 4; count of bases not matched to a gene: 1. Written as DNA, the CDR3 is TGTGCCAGCAGTTACCGGGACAGGAATCAGCCCCAGCATTTT. Its protein is CASSYRDRNQPQHF.

The table lists this clone with a count of one. The V call is TRBV2, the J call TRBJ1-2; no firm D call. V gave up 2 bases and J gave up 3 bases, with 16 bases separating them. CDR1 and CDR2 (germline): SNHLY, FYNNEI. The CDR3 length is 16 residues. The CDR3 DNA reads TGTGCCAGCAGTGAAACGAGTCTTGGCGACTACTATGGCTACACCTTC. This translates into CASSETSLGDYYGYTF.

In its sample, this clone was seen a few times. The chain joins TRBV27 to TRBJ2-2; 11 nucleotides match TRBD2. The CDR3 extends over 14 amino acids. Germline values: CDR1 MNHEY, CDR2 SMNVEV (reference sequence). V dropped 6 bases and J dropped 5; count of bases not matched to a gene: 2. The CDR3 loop reads CASRRLAGTGELFF. The CDR3 region has the DNA TGTGCCAGCAGGAGACTAGCGGGAACCGGGGAGCTGTTTTTT.

This chain connects TRBV20-1 to TRBJ1-5; D not resolved. This CDR3 has 11 amino acids. V lost 2 bases, J lost 7 bases, and 6 bases lay in between. Looked up from germline, CDR1 is DFQATT and CDR2 is SNEGSKA (reference sequence). The CDR3 nucleotides are TGCAGTGCTAGACTAGGCCAGCCCCAGCATTTT. Translating it yields CSARLGQPQHF.

This chain connects TRBV29-1 to TRBJ2-3; 11 bases line up with TRBD1. This CDR3 is built from 16 residues. The germline CDR1 and CDR2 sequences are SQVTM and ANQGSEA. Trimming took 3 bases from V and 4 from J; bases not matched to a gene: 9. CDR3 DNA: TGCAGCGTTGATCTGTCGGACAGGGGGCATCCAGATACGCAGTATTTT. Translating gives CSVDLSDRGHPDTQYF.

This chain uses TRBV28 with TRBJ1-6; tentative D call: TRBD1 (5 bases). CDR1 is MDHEN, CDR2 SYDVKM, per germline. V was trimmed by 6 bases and J by 14 bases, leaving 17 bases between them. CDR3 length: 13 amino acids. The CDR3 protein is CASRPGPSLSLHF. CDR3 nucleotides: TGTGCCAGCAGACCGGGACCCTCTCTGTCCCTCCACTTT.

The chain joins TRBV11-2 to TRBJ2-2; D is unresolved. The V end was cut by 1 base, the J end by 1 base, with 4 bases between. This CDR3 is built from 14 residues. Germline assignment: CDR1 SGHAT and CDR2 FQNNGV. CDR3 amino acids: CASSLGRNTGELFF. CDR3 DNA: TGTGCCAGCAGCTTAGGGAGGAACACCGGGGAGCTGTTTTTT.

This clone was seen only once. The chain carries TRBV5-1 and TRBJ1-6; D gene uncertain. Trimming took 0 bases from V and 7 from J, leaving 8 bases between them. The CDR3 consists of 14 residues. CDR1 SGHRS and CDR2 YFSETQ come from the germline V gene. The CDR3 is CASSLASPNSPLHF. The DNA of the CDR3 is TGCGCCAGCAGCTTGGCTTCCCCGAATTCACCCCTCCACTTT.

This CDR3 is CATGPNNEQFF. The CDR3 bases are TGTGCCACCGGGCCGAACAATGAGCAGTTCTTC. This rearrangement joins TRBV27 to TRBJ2-1, with D uncertain. Germline-derived CDR1 and CDR2 are MNHEY and SMNVEV (reference sequence). The CDR3 consists of 11 residues. Trimming cost V 10 bases and J 5 bases, with 9 bases left between them.

About this clone itself: A read error may account for a junction end that differs from germline. The V gene is TRBV2, the J gene TRBJ2-7; 10 nucleotides match TRBD2. The CDR3 is made up of 14 amino acids. Germline V gene data show CDR1 as SNHLY and CDR2 as FYNNEI. The CDR3 loop reads CASTEAGGGYEQYF. The CDR3 DNA sequence: TGTGCCAGCACTGAAGCGGGAGGGGGCTACGAGCAGTACTTC.

The gene calls are TRBV5-1 and TRBJ1-4, with D unclear. The germline CDR1 and CDR2 sequences are SGHRS and YFSETQ. The CDR3 consists of 14 residues. The V gene lost 8 bases and the J gene lost 0 bases, with 11 bases spanning the gap. CDR3 coding DNA: TGCGCCAGTACTCGGGAGTCAACTAATGAAAAACTGTTTTTT. Translation gives CASTRESTNEKLFF.

The gene calls are TRBV30 and TRBJ2-1; the D gene is possibly TRBD1 (5 bases). Per the germline V gene, CDR1 is GTSNPN and CDR2 is SVGIG (reference sequence). The germline V and J ends were trimmed by 3 bases and 9 bases, with 9 bases remaining between them. The CDR3 has 11 amino acids. CDR3 DNA: TGTGCCTGGAGAAAAAGGGGTGAGCAGTTCTTC. Protein sequence: CAWRKRGEQFF.

This rearrangement joins TRBV6-5 to TRBJ2-5; 9 bases match TRBD2. J gave up 5 bases and V 5 bases, and 3 bases lay outside the gene matches. Germline V gene sequence: CDR1 MNHEY, CDR2 SVGAGI. CDR3 length: 13 residues. CDR3 sequence: CASSPGLAETQYF. CDR3 nucleotide sequence: TGTGCCAGCAGTCCCGGACTAGCGGAGACCCAGTACTTC.

This clone was seen once. V gene TRBV11-2 combines with J gene TRBJ1-4; D is unclear. The V gene lost 5 bases and the J gene lost 8 bases, with 15 bases spanning the gap. Germline lookup yields CDR1 SGHAT and CDR2 FQNNGV. The CDR3 loop spans 14 amino acids. CDR3 sequence (DNA): TGTGCCAGCAGCACCCGACCGGGCTGGGAAAAACTGTTTTTT. Protein product: CASSTRPGWEKLFF.

The chain recombines TRBV7-9 with TRBJ1-1, with 9 bases matching TRBD1. This CDR3 has 14 amino acids. Germline V gene lookup returns CDR1 SEHNR and CDR2 FQNEAQ (reference sequence). The trim removed 0 bases at V and 6 bases at J, leaving 2 bases unmatched. For the CDR3, the DNA is TGTGCCAGCAGCTTAGCTGGGACAGGGCCTGAAGCTTTCTTT. It yields the protein CASSLAGTGPEAFF. Supplemented by reference TRBV7-9 and TRBJ1-1, the full variable domain reads DTGVSQNPRHKITKRGQNVTFRCDPISEHNRLYWYRQTLGQGPEFLTYFQNEAQLEKSRLLSDRFSAERPKGSFSTLEIQRTEQGDSAMYLCASSLAGTGPEAFFGQGTRLTVV.

J is TRBJ2-1 and V is TRBV7-9; 15 bases line up with TRBD2. The germline CDR1 and CDR2 sequences are SEHNR and FQNEAQ (reference sequence). Unmatched junction bases numbered 12, after V lost 5 bases and J lost 10 bases. The CDR3 runs to 17 residues. The DNA of the CDR3 is TGTGCCAGCAGCCCCGGACTAGCGGGGGGGCCGGCGCGGGAGCAGTTCTTC. Translating gives CASSPGLAGGPAREQFF.